This entry features one TCR beta chain sequence. Its antigen is unknown. Sequence at one end of the junction differs from germline and may be a read error. CDR3 length: 12 residues. CDR1 and CDR2 from the germline V gene are SQVTM and ANQGSEA. The source of the sample is a study of cytomegalovirus exposure and HLA in healthy donors. The overall study: About four fifths of several hundred genotyped donors fell in the Caucasian-associated ancestry cluster. Study conclusions and caveats: HLA restriction was apparent for most CMV-associated TCR beta chains in a later analysis. The authors later linked a missense DCLRE1C variant to TCR beta V- and J-gene trimming.

Researchers ran the PCR with 60 Vbeta and 13 Jbeta primers. Sequencing used immunoSEQ multiplex PCR; TCRdb keeps in-frame clones, though not all of them. The sample consists of around 110,000 clones, over 50% of them appearing once. The source of this sequence is a woman between 40 and 55 years old in good health and CMV-seropositive. The rearrangement uses TRBV29-1 and TRBJ1-2, with D hard to call. The sequencing sample was made of PBMCs. The CDR3 reads CSVLSSSYGYPF. As DNA, the CDR3 is TGCAGCGTTCTAAGCTCTAGCTATGGCTACCCCTTC.